A single sample is the source of the 11 T cell receptor beta chains below, sequenced in a study of blood T cell repertoires in COVID-19. Profiling relied on immunoSEQ multiplex PCR, and the TCRdb table lists in-frame clones only, not all of them. The repertoire consists of approximately 150,000 clones, with about 84% occurring once and the leading ten covering approximately 5.4%. The sample comprised PBMCs or T cells enriched from blood (not recorded which). The receptors originated from a man between 35 and 55 years old who had recovered from COVID-19.

The rearrangement uses TRBV9 and TRBJ1-3; D is unclear. Germline V gene sequence: CDR1 SGDLS, CDR2 YYNGEE. The V gene lost 2 bases and the J gene lost 8 bases, with 8 bases spanning the gap. This CDR3 is 12 amino acids long. The CDR3 nucleotides read TGTGCCAGCAGCGTTGACAAGGACACCATATATTTT. Protein product: CASSVDKDTIYF.

The chain couples TRBV3-1 (or the pseudogene TRBV3-2) to TRBJ2-1; TRBD2 aligns across 11 bases. CDR3 length equals 16 residues. J gave up 7 bases and V 4 bases, and 9 bases lay outside the gene matches. Germline V lookup: CDR1 LGHDT, CDR2 YNNKEL (reference sequence). CDR3 in DNA: TGTGCCAGCAGCCCGCTAGCGGGGGGTGTAGGTAATGAGCAGTTCTTC. It specifies CASSPLAGGVGNEQFF.

This clone appeared a few times. The chain is built from TRBV7-9 and TRBJ1-2; unclear D gene. This CDR3 is 13 amino acids long. Per germline, CDR1 SEHNR and CDR2 FQNEAQ (reference sequence). V was shortened by 5 bases and J by 8 bases, with 15 bases between the two germline ends. CDR3 DNA: TGTGCCAGCAGCATTCAAGGTTTACAGGGCTACACCTTC. Its translation is CASSIQGLQGYTF.

The rearrangement uses TRBV5-6 and TRBJ2-6; D perhaps matches TRBD1 (5 bases). V gave up 6 bases and J gave up 2 bases, with 18 bases separating them. The CDR3 sequence is 17 residues long. Germline V CDR1 and CDR2: SGHDT, YYEEEE. CDR3 sequence (DNA): TGTGCCAGCACCCCAGGGCCTGGGATAACTGGGGCCAACGTCCTGACTTTC. Residues: CASTPGPGITGANVLTF.

This clone was detected a few times. This chain uses TRBV25-1 with TRBJ1-4; 8 nucleotides match TRBD1. CDR1 and CDR2 (germline): MGHDK, SYGVNS. There are 14 residues in the CDR3. The V segment lost 4 bases and the J segment 6 bases; nucleotides outside the gene matches: 4. Here the CDR3 DNA reads TGTGCCAGCAGTGCCCGGACAGGGCATGAAAAACTGTTTTTT. Residues: CASSARTGHEKLFF.

CDR3 sequence: CASSKGAVTNEKLFF. The CDR3 DNA sequence: TGTGCCAGCAGCAAAGGGGCAGTAACTAATGAAAAACTGTTTTTT. The rearrangement joins TRBV21-1 to TRBJ1-4; the table names TRBD1, a call not compared with the DNA. TRBV21-1 is recorded as a pseudogene. The CDR3 is 15 residues long.

This sequence joins TRBV9 and TRBJ2-3; weak D call: TRBD1 (6 bases). CDR3 length: 15 residues. Trimming pared 3 bases from V and 0 bases from J, leaving 11 bases between. CDR1 SGDLS and CDR2 YYNGEE come from the germline V gene. In nucleotides, the CDR3 is TGTGCCAGCAGCGCGCAGGGGATTAGCACAGATACGCAGTATTTT. This gives the protein CASSAQGISTDTQYF.

This clone turned up a few times. The gene calls are TRBV24-1 and TRBJ1-5, with D perhaps matching TRBD1 (5 bases). Trimming took 7 bases from V and 4 from J, leaving 22 bases between them. The CDR3 runs to 17 residues. CDR1 is KGHDR, CDR2 SFDVKD, per germline. The CDR3 loop reads CATSDPSGPEGNQPQHF. Written as DNA, the CDR3 is TGTGCCACCAGCGATCCATCAGGGCCCGAAGGAAATCAGCCCCAGCATTTT.

The chain has TRBV19 and TRBJ1-5, with 7 nucleotides matching TRBD1. There are 14 residues in the CDR3. Germline loops: CDR1 LNHDA, CDR2 SQIVND (reference sequence). Trimming at V came to 9 bases and at J to 4 bases, leaving 9 bases not matched to a gene. The DNA of the CDR3 is TGTGCCAGCTCAGGGGGGTGGGGGAATCAGCCCCAGCATTTT. This sequence encodes CASSGGWGNQPQHF.

This chain uses TRBV10-3 with TRBJ1-1; the match to TRBD1 covers 8 bases. The CDR3 runs to 15 residues. Germline trimming cut 5 bases from V and 7 bases from J; bases unmatched to any gene: 12. Per germline, CDR1 ENHRY and CDR2 SYGVKD. The CDR3 sequence: CAISSPGTGSYEAFF. Here the CDR3 DNA reads TGTGCCATCAGTTCCCCGGGGACAGGTTCCTATGAAGCTTTCTTT.

The gene calls are TRBV5-6 and TRBJ1-1; 7 bases are shared with TRBD1. V shed 4 bases and J 5 bases; nucleotides not matched to a gene: 11. Germline values: CDR1 SGHDT, CDR2 YYEEEE. The CDR3 consists of 15 residues. This CDR3 reads CASSRETGRRTEAFF. The CDR3 nucleotides read TGTGCCAGCAGCCGAGAGACAGGGCGAAGGACTGAAGCTTTCTTT.